This TCR beta chain derives from a study of blood T cell repertoires in COVID-19. Study summary: Sites across the United States, Italy and Spain contributed samples from acute and convalescent COVID-19. From T cells, B-cell-depleted T cells, or PBMCs came the material, which was cDNA or gDNA.

In the source study's methods: The authors estimated nucleated cell counts from reference gene primer amplification. The method was immunoSEQ multiplex PCR; TCRdb's version includes in-frame clones alone and lacks a portion of them. V, J and clone size derive from that table, while D and trimming were established from the DNA sequence. The sample consists of approximately 110,000 clones, approximately 74% of them appearing once. The CDR3 length is 15 residues. V was clipped by 4 bases and J by 4 bases, with 16 bases between them. Germline V gene data show CDR1 as SGHAT and CDR2 as FQNNGV. The source of this sequence is a man older than 75 with COVID-19, enrolled during active disease. Material for sequencing was peripheral blood. This chain connects TRBV11-2 to TRBJ1-1; D is perhaps TRBD1 (5 bases). CDR3 DNA: TGTGCCAGCAGCTCCGGCTGGGGGGGAGGCACTGAAGCTTTCTTT. Amino acids: CASSSGWGGGTEAFF. Together with reference TRBV11-2 and TRBJ1-1, the CDR3 gives the full variable domain: EAGVAQSPRYKIIEKRQSVAFWCNPISGHATLYWYQQILGQGPKLLIQFQNNGVVDDSQLPKDRFSAERLKGVDSTLKIQPAKLEDSAVYLCASSSGWGGGTEAFFGQGTRLTVV.